What follows is one T cell receptor beta chain and its context. The antigen remains unidentified. The record originates from a study of cytomegalovirus exposure and HLA in healthy donors. This CDR3 contains 14 residues. V was shortened by 2 bases and J by 3 bases, with 11 bases between the two germline ends. The germline V gene has CDR1 MNHEY and CDR2 SVGAGI. Study observations and caveats: Three chains linked to CMV were shown in vitro to be specific for CMV antigens.

The study ran its PCR with 60 Vbeta and 13 Jbeta primers. Original methodology: In a later analysis, some 10 million of approximately 80 million unique beta chains occurred in at least two donors. Only in-frame clones appear in the TCRdb table, and some are missing; sequencing was by immunoSEQ multiplex PCR. V, J and clone size derive from that table, while D and trimming were established from the DNA sequence. The table lists about 130,000 clones, around 80% of them singletons, with roughly 2.7% in the top ten. The chain uses TRBV6-5 and TRBJ2-7; weak D call: TRBD2 (5 bases). The TCR was taken from a man in his forties or fifties in good health and CMV-seronegative. The sequencing input was PBMCs. CDR3 region: CASSYGGLIYEQYF. The CDR3 nucleotides read TGTGCCAGCAGTTACGGTGGACTTATCTACGAGCAGTACTTC.